Presented here are 10 T cell receptor beta chains from one specimen sequenced in a study of blood T cells in healthy people across ages. Using a J-beta primer mix together with a sample-barcoded 5' primer, a second PCR was run for about 6 to 12 cycles. TCRdb passed the 5' RACE reads through MiXCR, listing each CDR3 protein once. The sample contains approximately 850,000 distinct CDR3 sequences, approximately 44% of which appear only once. Input material: blood. These receptors were collected from a man aged 55 to 70 in good health.

The chain uses TRBV3-1 and TRBJ2-7; no definite D call. Germline assignment: CDR1 LGHDT and CDR2 YNNKEL (reference sequence). The CDR3 has 15 residues. The V end lost 0 bases, the J end lost 2 bases, and 11 bases lay between the germline ends. Here the CDR3 DNA reads TGTGCCAGCAGCCAAGATTATCGGGTAGCCTACGAGCAGTACTTC. Encoded protein: CASSQDYRVAYEQYF.

The chain links TRBV29-1 to TRBJ2-1, with D hard to call. The CDR3 has 14 residues. Germline CDR1 SQVTM, CDR2 ANQGSEA. V was trimmed by 3 bases and J by 11 bases, leaving 20 bases between them. This CDR3 reads CSVDEKEGGVKQFF. The CDR3 nucleotides are TGCAGCGTTGACGAGAAGGAAGGTGGCGTTAAGCAGTTCTTC.

The J gene is TRBJ2-7, the V gene TRBV20-1; weak D call: TRBD2 (5 bases). Germline V gene data show CDR1 as DFQATT and CDR2 as SNEGSKA (reference sequence). V dropped 5 bases and J dropped 0 bases, with 14 bases sitting between them. This CDR3 has 14 amino acids. Here the CDR3 reads CSAPEAQSSYEQYF. As DNA, the CDR3 is TGCAGTGCTCCGGAGGCCCAGAGCTCCTACGAGCAGTACTTC.

The J gene is TRBJ2-2, the V gene TRBV27, with TRBD2 as a possible D gene (6 bases). Between the trimmed V and J ends, which lost 4 bases and 6 bases, there was a span of 15 bases. The CDR3 contains 15 residues. Germline V gene lookup returns CDR1 MNHEY and CDR2 SMNVEV (reference sequence). The CDR3 here is CASSYSGRRAGELFF. DNA for the CDR3: TGTGCCAGCAGTTATAGCGGACGCCGGGCCGGGGAGCTGTTTTTT.

This rearrangement joins TRBV9 to TRBJ2-7, with D possibly being TRBD1 or TRBD2 (6 bases each). The germline V gene encodes CDR1 SGDLS and CDR2 YYNGEE. Trimming cost V 0 bases and J 3 bases, with 13 bases left between them. The CDR3 is 15 residues long. The CDR3 DNA is TGTGCCAGCAGCGTAGATGAGGGGGGATACTACGAGCAGTACTTC. Translated: CASSVDEGGYYEQYF. Full variable domain (rest looked up from reference TRBV9 and TRBJ2-7): DSGVTQTPKHLITATGQRVTLRCSPRSGDLSVYWYQQSLDQGLQFLIQYYNGEERAKGNILERFSAQQFPDLHSELNLSSLELGDSALYFCASSVDEGGYYEQYFGPGTRLTVT.

The chain carries TRBV11-2 and TRBJ1-2, with 7 bases matching TRBD1. V lost 0 bases and J lost 2; bases outside the gene matches: 9. CDR1 SGHAT and CDR2 FQNNGV come from the germline V gene. The CDR3 contains 17 residues. The chain's CDR3 is CASSLDRNRGKNYGYTF. In DNA, the CDR3 is TGTGCCAGCAGCTTAGATCGGAACAGGGGTAAAAACTATGGCTACACCTTC.

The rearrangement links TRBV29-1 to TRBJ2-4; tentative D call: TRBD1 (5 bases). The DNA matches TRBJ2-7 better at its end, which makes the J call doubtful. CDR1 SQVTM and CDR2 ANQGSEA come from the germline V gene. The CDR3 sequence is 13 residues long. The CDR3 DNA sequence: TGCAGCGTGCAGGGATCCCTGGGCCACGAGCAGTACTTC. Amino acid sequence: CSVQGSLGHEQYF.

The chain is built from TRBV7-3 and TRBJ2-6; D uncertain. The V and J ends lost 3 bases and 0 bases respectively, with 9 bases between them. There are 16 residues in the CDR3. CDR1 is SGHTA and CDR2 is FQGTGA in the germline V gene. In DNA form, the CDR3 reads TGTGCCAGCAGCTTGCAAAGTGGCTCTGGGGCCAACGTCCTGACTTTC. Translation gives CASSLQSGSGANVLTF.

The chain recombines TRBV7-2 with TRBJ1-4; D is unclear. The V end lost 6 bases, the J end lost 2 bases, and 13 bases lay between the germline ends. Germline-derived CDR1 and CDR2 are SGHTA and FQGNSA. This CDR3 contains 15 residues. As DNA, the CDR3 is TGTGCCAGCAGTCGCACGGGTCAGACTAATGAAAAACTGTTTTTT. As protein: CASSRTGQTNEKLFF.

On this clonotype: Mismatch with germline at one junction end may stem from a read error. The rearrangement uses TRBV29-1 and TRBJ1-1; D is uncertain. Germline-derived CDR1 and CDR2 are SQVTM and ANQGSEA. This CDR3 spans 11 amino acids. The CDR3 protein is CSAVDWYESFF. In DNA, the CDR3 is TGCAGCGCTGTGGATTGGTATGAATCTTTCTTT.